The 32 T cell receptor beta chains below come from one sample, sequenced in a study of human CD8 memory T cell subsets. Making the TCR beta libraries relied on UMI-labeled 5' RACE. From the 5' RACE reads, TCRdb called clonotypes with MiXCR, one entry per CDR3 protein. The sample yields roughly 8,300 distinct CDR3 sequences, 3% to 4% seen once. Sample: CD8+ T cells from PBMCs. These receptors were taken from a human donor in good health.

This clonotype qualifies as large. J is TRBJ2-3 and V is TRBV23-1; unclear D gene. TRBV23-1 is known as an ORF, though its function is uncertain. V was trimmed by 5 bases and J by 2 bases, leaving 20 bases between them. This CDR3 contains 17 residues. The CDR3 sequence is CASSGDGPRRITDTQYF. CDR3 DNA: TGCGCCAGCAGTGGGGATGGGCCCCGAAGGATCACAGATACGCAGTATTTT.

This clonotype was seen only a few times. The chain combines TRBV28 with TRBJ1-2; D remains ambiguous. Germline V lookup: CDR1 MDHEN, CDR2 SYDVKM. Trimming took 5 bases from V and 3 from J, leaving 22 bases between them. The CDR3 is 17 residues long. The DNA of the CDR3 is TGTGCCAGCAGTCCCCCGATAGAGGACTTTAGTGACTATGGCTACACCTTC. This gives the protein CASSPPIEDFSDYGYTF.

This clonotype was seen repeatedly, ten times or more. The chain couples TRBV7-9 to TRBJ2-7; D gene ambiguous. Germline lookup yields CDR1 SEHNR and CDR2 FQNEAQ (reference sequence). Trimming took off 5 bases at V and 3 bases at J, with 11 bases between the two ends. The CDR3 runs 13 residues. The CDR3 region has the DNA TGTGCCAGCAGCCCAAAGACCCGCTACGAGCAGTACTTC. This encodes CASSPKTRYEQYF.

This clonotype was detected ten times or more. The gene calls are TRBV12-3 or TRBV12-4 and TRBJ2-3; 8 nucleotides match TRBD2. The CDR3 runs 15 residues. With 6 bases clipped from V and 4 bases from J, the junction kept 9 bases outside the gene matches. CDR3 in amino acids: CASSPSAGGSDTQYF. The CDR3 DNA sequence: TGTGCCAGCAGCCCGTCTGCGGGGGGATCAGATACGCAGTATTTT.

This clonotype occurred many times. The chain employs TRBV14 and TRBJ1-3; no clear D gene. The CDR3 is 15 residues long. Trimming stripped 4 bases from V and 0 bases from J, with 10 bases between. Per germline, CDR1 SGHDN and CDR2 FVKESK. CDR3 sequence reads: CASSPRVISGNTIYF. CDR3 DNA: TGTGCCAGCAGCCCGAGGGTAATCTCTGGAAACACCATATATTTT.

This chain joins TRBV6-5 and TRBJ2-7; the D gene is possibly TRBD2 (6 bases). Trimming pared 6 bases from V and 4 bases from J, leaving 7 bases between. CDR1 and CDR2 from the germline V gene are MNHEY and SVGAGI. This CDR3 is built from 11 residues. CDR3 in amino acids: CASRAGYEQYF. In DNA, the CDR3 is TGTGCCAGCAGGGCGGGATACGAGCAGTACTTC.

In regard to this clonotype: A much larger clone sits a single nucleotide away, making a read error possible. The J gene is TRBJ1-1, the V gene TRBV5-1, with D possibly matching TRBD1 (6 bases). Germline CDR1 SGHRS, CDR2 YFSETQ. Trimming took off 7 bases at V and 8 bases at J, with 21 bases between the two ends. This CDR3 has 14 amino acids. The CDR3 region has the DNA TGCGCCAGCGGCCCGTCGGGGGGCACGGTGGAAGCTTTCTTT. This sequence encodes CASGPSGGTVEAFF.

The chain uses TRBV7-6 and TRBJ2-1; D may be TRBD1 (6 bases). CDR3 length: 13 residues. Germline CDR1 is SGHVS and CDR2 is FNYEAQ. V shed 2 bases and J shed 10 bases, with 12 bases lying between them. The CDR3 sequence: CASSLTGIREQFF. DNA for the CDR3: TGTGCCAGCAGCTTAACAGGGATCCGAGAGCAGTTCTTC.

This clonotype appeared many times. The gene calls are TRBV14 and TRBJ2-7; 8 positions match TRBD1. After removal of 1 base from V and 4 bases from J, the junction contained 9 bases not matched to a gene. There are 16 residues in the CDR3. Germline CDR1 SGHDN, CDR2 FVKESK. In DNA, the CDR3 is TGTGCCAGCAGCCAAGTAAGCGGCAGGGGGCCGTACGAGCAGTACTTC. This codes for CASSQVSGRGPYEQYF.

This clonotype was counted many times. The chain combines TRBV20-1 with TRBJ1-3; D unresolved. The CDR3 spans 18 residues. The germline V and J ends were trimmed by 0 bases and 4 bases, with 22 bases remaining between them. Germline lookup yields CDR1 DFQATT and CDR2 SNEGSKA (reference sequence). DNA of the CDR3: TGCAGTGCTAGAGATCAATCGGAGCAGAGCCACGCCGGAAACACCATATATTTT. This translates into CSARDQSEQSHAGNTIYF.

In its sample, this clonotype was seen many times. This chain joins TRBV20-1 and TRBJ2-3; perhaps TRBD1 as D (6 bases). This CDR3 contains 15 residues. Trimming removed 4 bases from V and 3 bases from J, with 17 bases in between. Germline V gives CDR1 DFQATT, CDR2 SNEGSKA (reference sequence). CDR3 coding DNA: TGCAGTGCTACTCGAGAACAGGGTTGGACAGATACGCAGTATTTT. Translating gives CSATREQGWTDTQYF.

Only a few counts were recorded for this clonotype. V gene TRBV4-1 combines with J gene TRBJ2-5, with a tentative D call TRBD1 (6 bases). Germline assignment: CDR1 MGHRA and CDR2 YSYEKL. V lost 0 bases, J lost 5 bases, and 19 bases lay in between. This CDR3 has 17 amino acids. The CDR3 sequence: CASSQDWSMGAGETQYF. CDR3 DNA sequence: TGCGCCAGCAGCCAAGATTGGTCGATGGGGGCAGGGGAGACCCAGTACTTC.

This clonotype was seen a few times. The CDR3 nucleotides read TGTGCCAGCAGTCCACTAGCGGGAGTAACCGGGGAGCTGTTTTTT. As protein: CASSPLAGVTGELFF. The chain joins TRBV28 to TRBJ2-2, with 11 bases matching TRBD2. Unmatched junction bases numbered 4, after V lost 5 bases and J lost 5 bases. The CDR3 runs to 15 residues. CDR1 MDHEN and CDR2 SYDVKM come from the germline V gene.

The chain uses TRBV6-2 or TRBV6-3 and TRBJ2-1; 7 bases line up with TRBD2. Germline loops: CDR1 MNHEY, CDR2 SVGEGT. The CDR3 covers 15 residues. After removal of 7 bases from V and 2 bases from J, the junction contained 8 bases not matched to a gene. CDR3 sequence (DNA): TGTGCCAGCACCCAGGGAGGGGACCCCTACAATGAGCAGTTCTTC. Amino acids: CASTQGGDPYNEQFF.

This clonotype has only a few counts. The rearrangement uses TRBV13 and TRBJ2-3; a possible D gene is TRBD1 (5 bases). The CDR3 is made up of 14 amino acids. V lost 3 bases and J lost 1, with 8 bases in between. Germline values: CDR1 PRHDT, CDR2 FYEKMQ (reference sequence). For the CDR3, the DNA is TGTGCCAGCAGCTTTCCGACAGGCACAGATACGCAGTATTTT. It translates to CASSFPTGTDTQYF.

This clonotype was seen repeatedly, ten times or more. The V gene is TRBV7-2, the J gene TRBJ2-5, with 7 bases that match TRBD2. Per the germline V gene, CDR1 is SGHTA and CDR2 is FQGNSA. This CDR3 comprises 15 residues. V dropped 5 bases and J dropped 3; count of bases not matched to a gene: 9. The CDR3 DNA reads TGTGCCAGCAGCCCCCCAGGTGGGAGGGAAGAGACCCAGTACTTC. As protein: CASSPPGGREETQYF.

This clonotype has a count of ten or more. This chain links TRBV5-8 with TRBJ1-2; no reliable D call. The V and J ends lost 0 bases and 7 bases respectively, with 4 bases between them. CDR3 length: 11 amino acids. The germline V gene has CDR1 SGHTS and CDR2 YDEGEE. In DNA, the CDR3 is TGTGCCAGCAGCTTGGCTTTTGGCTACACCTTC. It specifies CASSLAFGYTF. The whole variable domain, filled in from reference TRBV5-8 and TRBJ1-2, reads EAGVTQSPTHLIKTRGQQATLRCSPISGHTSVYWYQQALGLGLQFLLWYDEGEERNRGNFPPRFSGRQFPNYSSELNVNALELEDSALYLCASSLAFGYTFGSGTRLTVV.

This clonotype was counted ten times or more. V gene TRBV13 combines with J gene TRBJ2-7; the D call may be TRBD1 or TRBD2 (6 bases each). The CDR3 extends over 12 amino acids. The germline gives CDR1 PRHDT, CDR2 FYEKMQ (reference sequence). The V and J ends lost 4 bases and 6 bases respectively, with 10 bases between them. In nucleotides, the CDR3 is TGTGCCAGCAGCTCACAGGGAGGCGAGCAGTACTTC. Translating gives CASSSQGGEQYF.

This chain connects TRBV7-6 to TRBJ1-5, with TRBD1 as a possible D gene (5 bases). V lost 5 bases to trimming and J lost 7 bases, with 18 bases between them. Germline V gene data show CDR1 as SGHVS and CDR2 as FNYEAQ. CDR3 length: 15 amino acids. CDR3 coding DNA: TGTGCCAGCAGCCTAATGGGACCTGAGGGGCAGCCCCAGCATTTT. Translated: CASSLMGPEGQPQHF.

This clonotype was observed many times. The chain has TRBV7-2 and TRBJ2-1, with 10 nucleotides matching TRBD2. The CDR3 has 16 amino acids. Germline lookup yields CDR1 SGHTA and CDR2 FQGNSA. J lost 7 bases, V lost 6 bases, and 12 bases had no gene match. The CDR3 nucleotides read TGTGCCAGCAGTACCCATACTAGCGGGGAAAGGAATGAGCAGTTCTTC. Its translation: CASSTHTSGERNEQFF.

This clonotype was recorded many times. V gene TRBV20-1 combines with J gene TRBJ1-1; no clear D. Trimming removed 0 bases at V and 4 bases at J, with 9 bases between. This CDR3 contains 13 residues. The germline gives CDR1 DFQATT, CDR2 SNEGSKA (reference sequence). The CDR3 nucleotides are TGCAGTGCTAGAGAAACAGCATCCACTGAAGCTTTCTTT. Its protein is CSARETASTEAFF.

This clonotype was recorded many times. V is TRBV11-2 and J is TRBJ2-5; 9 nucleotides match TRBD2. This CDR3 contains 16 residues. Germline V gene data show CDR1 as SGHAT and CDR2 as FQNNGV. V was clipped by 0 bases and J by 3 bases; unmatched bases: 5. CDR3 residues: CASSLDGPSGEETQYF. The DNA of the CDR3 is TGTGCCAGCAGCTTAGATGGACCTAGCGGGGAAGAGACCCAGTACTTC. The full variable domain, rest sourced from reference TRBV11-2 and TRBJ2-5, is EAGVAQSPRYKIIEKRQSVAFWCNPISGHATLYWYQQILGQGPKLLIQFQNNGVVDDSQLPKDRFSAERLKGVDSTLKIQPAKLEDSAVYLCASSLDGPSGEETQYFGPGTRLLVL.

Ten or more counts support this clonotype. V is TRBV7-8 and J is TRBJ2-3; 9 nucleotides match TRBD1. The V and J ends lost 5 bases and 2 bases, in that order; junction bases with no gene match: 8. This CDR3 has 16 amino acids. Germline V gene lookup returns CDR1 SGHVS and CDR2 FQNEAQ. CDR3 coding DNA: TGTGCCAGCAGCCCCCTACAGGGGGCAGACACAGATACGCAGTATTTT. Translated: CASSPLQGADTDTQYF. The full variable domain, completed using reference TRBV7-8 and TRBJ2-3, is GAGVSQSPRYKVAKRGQDVALRCDPISGHVSLFWYQQALGQGPEFLTYFQNEAQLDKSGLPSDRFFAERPEGSVSTLKIQRTQQEDSAVYLCASSPLQGADTDTQYFGPGTRLTVL.

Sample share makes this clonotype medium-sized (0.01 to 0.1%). CDR3 sequence reads: CASSFSRAQETQYF. In nucleotides, the CDR3 is TGTGCCAGCAGCTTCTCCAGGGCCCAAGAGACCCAGTACTTC. V and J are TRBV7-8 and TRBJ2-5, with TRBD1 as a possible D gene (5 bases). CDR3 size: 14 residues. Trimming took off 3 bases at V and 1 base at J, with 9 bases between the two ends. Looked up from germline, CDR1 is SGHVS and CDR2 is FQNEAQ.

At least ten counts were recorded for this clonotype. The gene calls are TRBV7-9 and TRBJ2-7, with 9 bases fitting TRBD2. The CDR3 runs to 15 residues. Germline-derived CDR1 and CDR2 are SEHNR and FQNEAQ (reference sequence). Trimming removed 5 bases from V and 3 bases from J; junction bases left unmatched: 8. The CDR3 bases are TGTGCCAGCAGCCAGGCGGCGGGAGGGTACTACGAGCAGTACTTC. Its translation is CASSQAAGGYYEQYF. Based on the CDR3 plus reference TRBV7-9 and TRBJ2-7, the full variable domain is DTGVSQNPRHKITKRGQNVTFRCDPISEHNRLYWYRQTLGQGPEFLTYFQNEAQLEKSRLLSDRFSAERPKGSFSTLEIQRTEQGDSAMYLCASSQAAGGYYEQYFGPGTRLTVT.

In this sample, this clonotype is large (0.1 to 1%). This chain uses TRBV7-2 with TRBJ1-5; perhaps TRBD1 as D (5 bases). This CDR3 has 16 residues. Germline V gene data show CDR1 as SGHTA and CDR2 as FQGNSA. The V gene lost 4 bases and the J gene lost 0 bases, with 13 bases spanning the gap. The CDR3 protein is CASSSDSYYSNQPQHF. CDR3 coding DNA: TGTGCCAGCAGCTCTGACAGCTACTATAGCAATCAGCCCCAGCATTTT.

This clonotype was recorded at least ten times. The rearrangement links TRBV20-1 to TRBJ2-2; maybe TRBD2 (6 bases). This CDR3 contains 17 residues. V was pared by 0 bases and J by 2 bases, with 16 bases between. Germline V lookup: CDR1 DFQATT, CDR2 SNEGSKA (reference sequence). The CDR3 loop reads CSARDMRTGVNTGELFF. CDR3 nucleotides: TGCAGTGCTAGAGATATGAGGACGGGAGTTAACACCGGGGAGCTGTTTTTT.

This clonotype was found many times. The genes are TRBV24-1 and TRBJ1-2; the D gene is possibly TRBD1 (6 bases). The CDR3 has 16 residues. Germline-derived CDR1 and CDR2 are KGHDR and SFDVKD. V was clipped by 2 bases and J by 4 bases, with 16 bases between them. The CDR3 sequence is CATSDSETGPFYGYTF. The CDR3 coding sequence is TGTGCCACCAGTGATTCGGAGACAGGCCCTTTCTATGGCTACACCTTC.

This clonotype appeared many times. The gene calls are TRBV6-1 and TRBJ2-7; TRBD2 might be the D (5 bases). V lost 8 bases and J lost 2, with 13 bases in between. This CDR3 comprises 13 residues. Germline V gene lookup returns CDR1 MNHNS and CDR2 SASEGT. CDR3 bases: TGTGCCAGCGGGTCGGGAACCACCTACGAGCAGTACTTC. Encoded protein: CASGSGTTYEQYF.

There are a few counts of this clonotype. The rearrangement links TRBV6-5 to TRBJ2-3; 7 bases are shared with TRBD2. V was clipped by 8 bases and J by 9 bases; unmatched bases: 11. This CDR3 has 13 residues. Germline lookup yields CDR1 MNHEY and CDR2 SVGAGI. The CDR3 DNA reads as TGTGCCAGCTCTTACGGCGCGGGAGACACGCAGTATTTT. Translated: CASSYGAGDTQYF.

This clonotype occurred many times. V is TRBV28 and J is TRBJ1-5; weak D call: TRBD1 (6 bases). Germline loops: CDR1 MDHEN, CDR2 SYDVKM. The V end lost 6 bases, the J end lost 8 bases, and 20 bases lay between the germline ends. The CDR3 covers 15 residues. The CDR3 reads CASSLGGAVDEPQHF. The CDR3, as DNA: TGTGCCAGCAGCCTTGGGGGGGCGGTAGACGAGCCCCAGCATTTT.

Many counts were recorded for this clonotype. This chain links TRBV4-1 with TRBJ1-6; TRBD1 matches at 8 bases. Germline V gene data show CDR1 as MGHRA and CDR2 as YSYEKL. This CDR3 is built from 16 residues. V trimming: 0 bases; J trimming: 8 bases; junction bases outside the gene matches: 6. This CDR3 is CASSQDQTGAYSPLHF. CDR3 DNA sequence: TGCGCCAGCAGCCAAGACCAGACAGGGGCTTATTCACCCCTCCACTTT.